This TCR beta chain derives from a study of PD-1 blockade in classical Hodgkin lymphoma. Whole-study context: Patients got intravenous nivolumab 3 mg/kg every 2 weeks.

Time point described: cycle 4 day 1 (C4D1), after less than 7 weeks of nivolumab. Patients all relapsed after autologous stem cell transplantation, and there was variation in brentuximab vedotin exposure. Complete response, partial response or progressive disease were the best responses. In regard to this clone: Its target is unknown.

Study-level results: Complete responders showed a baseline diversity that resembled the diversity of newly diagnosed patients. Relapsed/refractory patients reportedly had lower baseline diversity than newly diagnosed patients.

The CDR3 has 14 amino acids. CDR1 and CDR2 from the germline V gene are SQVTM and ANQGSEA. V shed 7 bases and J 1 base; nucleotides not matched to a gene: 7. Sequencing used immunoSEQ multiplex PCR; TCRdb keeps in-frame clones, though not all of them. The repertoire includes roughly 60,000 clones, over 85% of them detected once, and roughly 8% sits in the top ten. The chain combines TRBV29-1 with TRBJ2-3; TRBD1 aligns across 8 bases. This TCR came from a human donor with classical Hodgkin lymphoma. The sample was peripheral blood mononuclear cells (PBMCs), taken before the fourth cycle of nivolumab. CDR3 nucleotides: TGCAGCGGAACAGGACAGGGCGGCACAGATACGCAGTATTTT. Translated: CSGTGQGGTDTQYF.